One sample yielded the 30 T cell receptor beta chains listed below, sequenced in a study of blood T cells in healthy people across ages. Then a second PCR, running about 6 to 11 cycles, was carried out with a sample-barcoded 5' primer and a J-beta primer mix. MiXCR, applied by TCRdb to the 5' RACE reads, yields one record per CDR3 protein. The sample lists around 790,000 distinct CDR3 sequences, 44% occurring once. Material: blood. These receptors all stem from a man between 60 and 75 years old in good health.

This clonotype was counted a few times. The rearrangement joins TRBV7-3 to TRBJ2-2; 9 bases fit TRBD1. The CDR3 is 16 amino acids. Germline V lookup: CDR1 SGHTA, CDR2 FQGTGA. V trimming: 0 bases; J trimming: 6 bases; junction bases outside the gene matches: 5. CDR3 in amino acids: CASSLTRTGVAGELFF. The CDR3 DNA follows: TGTGCCAGCAGCTTAACGAGGACAGGGGTCGCCGGGGAGCTGTTTTTT. Filled out from reference TRBV7-3 and TRBJ2-2, the complete variable domain reads GAGVSQTPSNKVTEKGKYVELRCDPISGHTALYWYRQSLGQGPEFLIYFQGTGAADDSGLPNDRFFAVRPEGSVSTLKIQRTERGDSAVYLCASSLTRTGVAGELFFGEGSRLTVL.

At least ten counts were recorded for this clonotype. V and J are TRBV29-1 and TRBJ2-1; TRBD2 aligns across 7 bases. The CDR3 totals 12 residues. Unmatched junction bases numbered 7, after V lost 6 bases and J lost 8 bases. Germline lookup yields CDR1 SQVTM and CDR2 ANQGSEA. CDR3 bases: TGCAGCGTGGGGGGGGGACTCCATGAGCAGTTCTTC. Translation: CSVGGGLHEQFF.

This chain links TRBV27 with TRBJ2-3; either TRBD1 or TRBD2 may supply D (5 bases each). This CDR3 is 14 amino acids long. Looked up from germline, CDR1 is MNHEY and CDR2 is SMNVEV (reference sequence). V lost 7 bases to trimming and J lost 4 bases, with 15 bases between them. The CDR3 region has the DNA TGTGCCAGCAACCGGGACGGCGCTCCAGATACGCAGTATTTT. Translating gives CASNRDGAPDTQYF.

This rearrangement joins TRBV7-2 to TRBJ2-4; 12 bases map to TRBD2. The DNA end is more similar to TRBJ2-5, so the J call may be wrong. The germline V gene has CDR1 SGHTA and CDR2 FQGNSA. The CDR3 is made up of 17 amino acids. The CDR3, as DNA: TGTGCCAGCAGCCCTAGCCGGCCGGGACTAGCGGGAGAGACCCAGTACTTC. Translated, it gives CASSPSRPGLAGETQYF.

The V and J genes are TRBV5-6 and TRBJ2-2; no clear D gene. This CDR3 contains 12 residues. Per the germline V gene, CDR1 is SGHDT and CDR2 is YYEEEE. The ends were cut back, 4 bases at V and 8 bases at J, with 9 bases in the middle. The CDR3 reads CASSAGKGELFF. In DNA, the CDR3 is TGTGCCAGCAGCGCCGGCAAGGGGGAGCTGTTTTTT.

The chain links TRBV27 to TRBJ2-5; D is possibly TRBD1 or TRBD2 (6 bases each). The end of the DNA fits TRBJ2-7 better, so the J call may be wrong. Germline loops: CDR1 MNHEY, CDR2 SMNVEV (reference sequence). The CDR3 is 17 amino acids. The CDR3 bases are TGTGCCAGCAGTCCGAAGTGGGGGGCGCCGAAGTTCCACGAGCAGTACTTC. Protein: CASSPKWGAPKFHEQYF.

The chain links TRBV11-3 to TRBJ1-2; possible D gene TRBD1, 6 bases. Trimming removed 5 bases at V and 3 bases at J, with 22 bases between. Germline values: CDR1 SGHNT, CDR2 YENEEA. CDR3 size: 17 residues. CDR3 sequence (DNA): TGTGCCAGCAGCCCTCTCCCCGGGACACCACCTCACTATGGCTACACCTTC. Translated: CASSPLPGTPPHYGYTF.

For this clonotype: Sequence at one end of the junction differs from germline and may be a read error. CDR3 nucleotide sequence: TGTGCCAGCGGCCAAGCAGCTAGCGGGGGGGCCCACAATGAGCAGTTCTTC. Its protein is CASGQAASGGAHNEQFF. V and J are TRBV4-2 and TRBJ2-1; 12 positions match TRBD2. Per the germline V gene, CDR1 is LGHNA and CDR2 is YNFKEQ. The CDR3 is 17 residues long.

This chain links TRBV20-1 with TRBJ2-3; no clear D gene. The CDR3 extends over 14 amino acids. Trimming stripped 0 bases from V and 6 bases from J, with 13 bases between. The germline CDR1 and CDR2 sequences are DFQATT and SNEGSKA (reference sequence). The chain's CDR3 is CSARDPFLRDTQYF. In nucleotides, the CDR3 is TGCAGTGCTAGAGATCCCTTTCTTCGGGATACGCAGTATTTT.

The chain joins TRBV20-1 to TRBJ1-5; D not resolved. Germline loops: CDR1 DFQATT, CDR2 SNEGSKA (reference sequence). The V end lost 1 base, the J end lost 8 bases, and 18 bases lay between the germline ends. The CDR3 length is 15 residues. CDR3 nucleotides: TGCAGTGCTAGAGTTAGCGGGCAGGATATGGAGCCCCAGCATTTT. Translated, it gives CSARVSGQDMEPQHF.

This clonotype was counted many times. The chain recombines TRBV5-1 with TRBJ2-7; 10 nucleotides line up with TRBD2. Unmatched junction bases numbered 9, after V lost 7 bases and J lost 5 bases. The CDR3 is 14 amino acids. Germline V gene sequence: CDR1 SGHRS, CDR2 YFSETQ. CDR3 DNA: TGCGCCAGCCTGAAGCGGGGGGGCTACCACGAGCAGTACTTC. It is translated as CASLKRGGYHEQYF.

About this clonotype itself: A read error is possible here, since a much larger clone lies one base away. The chain uses TRBV14 and TRBJ2-7; a weak D match, TRBD2 (6 bases). Germline CDR1 and CDR2: SGHDN and FVKESK. The CDR3 has 15 residues. Trimming removed 4 bases from V and 2 bases from J, with 15 bases in between. The CDR3 protein is CASSPAGLPAYEQYF. The CDR3, as DNA: TGTGCCAGCAGCCCGGCGGGGCTACCCGCCTACGAGCAGTACTTC. Full variable domain (rest looked up from reference TRBV14 and TRBJ2-7): EAGVTQFPSHSVIEKGQTVTLRCDPISGHDNLYWYRRVMGKEIKFLLHFVKESKQDESGMPNNRFLAERTGGTYSTLKVQPAELEDSGVYFCASSPAGLPAYEQYFGPGTRLTVT.

About this clonotype itself: It may be a read error: a sequence one base away is much more abundant. The rearrangement uses TRBV29-1 and TRBJ2-1; perhaps TRBD1 as D (6 bases). The J call may be wrong; the DNA end is better matched by TRBJ2-7. The CDR3 is made up of 14 amino acids. From germline, CDR1 is SQVTM and CDR2 ANQGSEA. The CDR3 nucleotides are TGCAGCGTTGATCGAGGGGGATCCTACAATGAGCAGTACTTC. Translated, it gives CSVDRGGSYNEQYF.

This sequence joins TRBV14 and TRBJ2-7; no clear D gene. V was shortened by 0 bases and J by 10 bases, with 16 bases between the two germline ends. The CDR3 length is 14 residues. Germline values: CDR1 SGHDN, CDR2 FVKESK. The CDR3 region is CASSQDLIQETQYF. In nucleotides, the CDR3 is TGTGCCAGCAGCCAAGATCTGATACAAGAGACTCAGTACTTC.

This chain uses TRBV4-3 with TRBJ1-6, with D hard to call. CDR1 is LGHNA and CDR2 is YSLEER in the germline V gene. This CDR3 contains 16 residues. The V end lost 0 bases, the J end lost 11 bases, and 17 bases lay between the germline ends. The CDR3, as DNA: TGCGCCAGCAGCCAAGATGCTGTAGGGCCTAGGGCACCCCTCCACTTT. This sequence encodes CASSQDAVGPRAPLHF.

CDR3 amino acids: CSARDRGSSYNEQYF. CDR3 sequence (DNA): TGCAGTGCTAGAGATCGTGGGAGCTCCTACAATGAGCAGTACTTC. The chain joins TRBV20-1 to TRBJ2-1, with D perhaps matching TRBD2 (5 bases). The end of the DNA aligns better with TRBJ2-7, so the J call may be wrong. Looked up from germline, CDR1 is DFQATT and CDR2 is SNEGSKA (reference sequence). The CDR3 spans 15 residues.

The chain couples TRBV12-3 or TRBV12-4 to TRBJ2-7; D is unclear. This CDR3 contains 15 residues. V was pared by 6 bases and J by 3 bases, with 18 bases between. CDR3 nucleotides: TGTGCCAGCAGCCTGGGTCCGATGATAGGCTACGAGCAGTACTTC. This translates into CASSLGPMIGYEQYF.

This clonotype was observed many times. CDR3 protein: CSATFDTSNEKLFF. CDR3 DNA: TGCAGTGCAACGTTTGACACCTCTAATGAAAAACTGTTTTTT. V usage is TRBV20-1 and J usage is TRBJ1-4; D unclear. Between the trimmed V and J ends, which lost 6 bases and 3 bases, there was a span of 14 bases. The CDR3 is 14 residues long. Germline values: CDR1 DFQATT, CDR2 SNEGSKA (reference sequence).

To note about this clonotype: This may be a read error, as it is one base from a much larger clone. The chain combines TRBV5-5 with TRBJ2-3, with D perhaps matching TRBD2 (5 bases). Germline-derived CDR1 and CDR2 are SGHKS and YYEKEE (reference sequence). The length of the CDR3 is 15 residues. CDR3: CASSSNSGITDRQYF. Here the CDR3 DNA reads TGTGCCAGCAGCTCTAACTCCGGGATCACAGATAGGCAGTATTTT.

The chain is built from TRBV11-3 and TRBJ2-1; D unclear. The V end lost 1 base, the J end lost 5 bases, and 9 bases lay between the germline ends. The CDR3 consists of 14 residues. CDR1 and CDR2 from the germline V gene are SGHNT and YENEEA. As DNA, the CDR3 is TGTGCCAGCAGCTTAGGACCCTCGAACAATGAGCAGTTCTTC. Translating gives CASSLGPSNNEQFF.

This chain connects TRBV9 to TRBJ2-2; D ambiguous. The CDR3 runs 13 residues. Trimming removed 3 bases at V and 6 bases at J, with 9 bases between. The V gene's germline CDR1 is SGDLS and CDR2 YYNGEE. CDR3 coding DNA: TGTGCCAGCAGCGGGCTTGGGGCCGGGGAGCTGTTTTTT. Amino acids: CASSGLGAGELFF.

This chain links TRBV3-1 with TRBJ2-3; unclear D gene. This CDR3 contains 14 residues. Trimming pared 3 bases from V and 4 bases from J, leaving 11 bases between. From germline, CDR1 is LGHDT and CDR2 YNNKEL (reference sequence). As DNA, the CDR3 is TGTGCCAGCAGCCACCGTACGGCCGCAGATACGCAGTATTTT. Amino acids: CASSHRTAADTQYF.

This clonotype was detected only a few times. The chain combines TRBV4-1 with TRBJ1-1; D is uncertain. Germline assignment: CDR1 MGHRA and CDR2 YSYEKL. V was cut by 0 bases and J by 5 bases, with 13 bases left in between. This CDR3 comprises 15 residues. CDR3 bases: TGCGCCAGCAGCCAAGAAGGTCCGGGTTTGACTGAAGCTTTCTTT. Its protein is CASSQEGPGLTEAFF.

V and J are TRBV20-1 and TRBJ2-3; perhaps TRBD2 as D (6 bases). Germline V gives CDR1 DFQATT, CDR2 SNEGSKA (reference sequence). The CDR3 has 13 amino acids. Deletions cut 5 bases from V and 4 bases from J, with 13 bases between. The CDR3: CSAQGLPPDTQYF. DNA of the CDR3: TGCAGTGCTCAAGGACTACCTCCAGATACGCAGTATTTT.

The chain links TRBV7-2 to TRBJ2-1, with D maybe TRBD2 (5 bases). Germline assignment: CDR1 SGHTA and CDR2 FQGNSA. V was shortened by 2 bases and J by 5 bases, with 13 bases between the two germline ends. The CDR3 runs to 15 residues. In DNA form, the CDR3 reads TGTGCCAGCAGCTTAACTTCGGCGGGCGACAATGAGCAGTTCTTC. This translates into CASSLTSAGDNEQFF.

Only a few counts were recorded for this clonotype. The chain employs TRBV19 and TRBJ2-1; 7 nucleotides line up with TRBD2. The CDR3 has 15 residues. J lost 9 bases, V lost 7 bases, and 15 bases had no gene match. Germline CDR1 LNHDA, CDR2 SQIVND (reference sequence). The CDR3 loop is CASTPGGILAGEQFF. CDR3 in DNA: TGTGCCAGTACCCCGGGGGGAATACTAGCCGGTGAGCAGTTCTTC.

DNA of the CDR3: TGCAGTGCTAGAGAACACCCCGGGACTGCGTCCTACGAGCAGTACTTC. The encoded protein is CSAREHPGTASYEQYF. The rearrangement joins TRBV20-1 to TRBJ2-7; D possibly corresponds to TRBD2 (6 bases). This CDR3 comprises 16 residues. The V gene lost 0 bases and the J gene lost 1 base, with 16 bases spanning the gap. Germline CDR1 and CDR2: DFQATT and SNEGSKA (reference sequence).

Remarks on this clonotype: One end of the junction is discordant with germline, which a read error may explain. The chain is built from TRBV7-6 and TRBJ2-7; no clear D gene. The CDR3 sequence is 14 residues long. Germline V gene data show CDR1 as SGHVS and CDR2 as FNYEAQ. CDR3 nucleotides: TGTGCCAGCGGCTTAGCATACAAAGGCTACGAGCAGTACTTC. Protein product: CASGLAYKGYEQYF. Full variable domain (missing parts from reference TRBV7-6 and TRBJ2-7): GAGVSQSPRYKVTKRGQDVALRCDPISGHVSLYWYRQALGQGPEFLTYFNYEAQQDKSGLPNDRFSAERPEGSISTLTIQRTEQRDSAMYRCASGLAYKGYEQYFGPGTRLTVT.

This chain connects TRBV4-3 to TRBJ1-5; no clear D. V was clipped by 3 bases and J by 4 bases, with 7 bases between them. The CDR3 runs 13 residues. Germline CDR1 LGHNA, CDR2 YSLEER. This CDR3 is CASSQRGNQPQHF. The CDR3 bases are TGCGCCAGCAGCCAGCGAGGGAATCAGCCCCAGCATTTT.

This clonotype was seen a handful of times. J is TRBJ2-6 and V is TRBV12-3 or TRBV12-4; a possible D gene is TRBD1 (6 bases). The ends were cut back, 5 bases at V and 4 bases at J, with 9 bases in the middle. The CDR3 is made up of 14 amino acids. CDR3 amino acids: CASSTGPGANVLTF. The CDR3, as DNA: TGTGCCAGCAGTACAGGGCCCGGGGCCAACGTCCTGACTTTC.